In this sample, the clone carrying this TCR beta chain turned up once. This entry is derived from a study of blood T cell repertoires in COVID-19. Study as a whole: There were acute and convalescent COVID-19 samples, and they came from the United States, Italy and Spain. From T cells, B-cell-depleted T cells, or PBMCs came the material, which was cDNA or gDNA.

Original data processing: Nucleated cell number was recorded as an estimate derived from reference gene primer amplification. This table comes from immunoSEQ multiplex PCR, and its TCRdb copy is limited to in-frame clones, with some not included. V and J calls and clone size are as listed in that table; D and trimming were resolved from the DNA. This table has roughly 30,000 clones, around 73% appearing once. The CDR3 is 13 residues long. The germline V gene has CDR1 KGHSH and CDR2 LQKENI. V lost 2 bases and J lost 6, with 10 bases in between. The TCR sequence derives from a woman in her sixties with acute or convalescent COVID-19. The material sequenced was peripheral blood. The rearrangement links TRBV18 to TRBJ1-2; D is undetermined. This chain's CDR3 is CASSPGWRDGYTF. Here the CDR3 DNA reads TGTGCCAGCTCACCAGGGTGGAGAGATGGCTACACCTTC.